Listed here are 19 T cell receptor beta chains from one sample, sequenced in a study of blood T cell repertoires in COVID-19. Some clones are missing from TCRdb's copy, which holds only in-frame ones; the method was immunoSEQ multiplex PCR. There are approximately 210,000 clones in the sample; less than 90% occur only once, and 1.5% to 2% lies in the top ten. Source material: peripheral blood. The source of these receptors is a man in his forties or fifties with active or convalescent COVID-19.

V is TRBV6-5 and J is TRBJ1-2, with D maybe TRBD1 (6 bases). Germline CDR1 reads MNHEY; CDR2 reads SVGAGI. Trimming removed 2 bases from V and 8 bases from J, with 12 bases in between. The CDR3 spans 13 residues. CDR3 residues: CASSYEGGGGYTF. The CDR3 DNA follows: TGTGCCAGCAGTTACGAAGGGGGTGGCGGCTACACCTTC.

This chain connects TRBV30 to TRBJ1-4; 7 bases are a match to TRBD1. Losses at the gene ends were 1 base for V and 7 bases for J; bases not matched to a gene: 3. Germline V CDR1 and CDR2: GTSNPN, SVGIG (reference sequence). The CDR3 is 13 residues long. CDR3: CAWSGQGFEKLFF. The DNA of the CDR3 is TGTGCCTGGAGTGGACAGGGATTTGAAAAACTGTTTTTT.

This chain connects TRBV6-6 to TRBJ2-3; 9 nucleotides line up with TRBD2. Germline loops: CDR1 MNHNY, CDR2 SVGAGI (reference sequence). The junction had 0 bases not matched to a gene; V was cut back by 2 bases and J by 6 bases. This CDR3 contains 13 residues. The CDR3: CASSYGTSDTQYF. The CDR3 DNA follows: TGTGCCAGCAGTTACGGGACTAGCGATACGCAGTATTTT.

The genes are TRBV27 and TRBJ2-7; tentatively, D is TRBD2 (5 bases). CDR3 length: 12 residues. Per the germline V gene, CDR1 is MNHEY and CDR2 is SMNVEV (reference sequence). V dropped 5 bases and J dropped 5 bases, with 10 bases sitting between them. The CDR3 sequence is CASSPPEDEQYF. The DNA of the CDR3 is TGTGCCAGCAGTCCACCGGAGGACGAGCAGTACTTC.

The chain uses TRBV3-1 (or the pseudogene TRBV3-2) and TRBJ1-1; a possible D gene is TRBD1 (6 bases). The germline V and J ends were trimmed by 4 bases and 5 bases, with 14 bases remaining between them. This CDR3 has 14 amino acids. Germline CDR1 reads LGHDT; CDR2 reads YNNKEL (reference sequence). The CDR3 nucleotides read TGTGCCAGCAGCCCGGGGGGCGTGGGGACTGAAGCTTTCTTT. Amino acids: CASSPGGVGTEAFF.

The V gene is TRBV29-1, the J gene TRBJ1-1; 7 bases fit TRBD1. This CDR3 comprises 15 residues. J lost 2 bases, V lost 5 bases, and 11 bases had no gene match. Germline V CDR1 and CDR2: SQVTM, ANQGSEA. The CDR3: CSVKDPYRGNTEAFF. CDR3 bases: TGCAGCGTTAAGGACCCCTACAGGGGTAACACTGAAGCTTTCTTT.

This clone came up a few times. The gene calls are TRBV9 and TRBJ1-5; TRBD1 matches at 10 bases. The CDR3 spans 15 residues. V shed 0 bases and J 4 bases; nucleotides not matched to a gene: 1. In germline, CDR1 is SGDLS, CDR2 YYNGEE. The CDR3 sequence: CASSVGQGANQPQHF. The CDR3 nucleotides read TGTGCCAGCAGCGTAGGACAGGGGGCAAATCAGCCCCAGCATTTT.

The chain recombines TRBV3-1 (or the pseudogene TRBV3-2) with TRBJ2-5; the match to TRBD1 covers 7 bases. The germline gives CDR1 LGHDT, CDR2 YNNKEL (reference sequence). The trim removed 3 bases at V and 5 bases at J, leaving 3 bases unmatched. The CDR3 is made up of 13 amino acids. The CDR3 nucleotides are TGTGCCAGCAGCCAGAGGGGGCCGGAGACCCAGTACTTC. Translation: CASSQRGPETQYF.

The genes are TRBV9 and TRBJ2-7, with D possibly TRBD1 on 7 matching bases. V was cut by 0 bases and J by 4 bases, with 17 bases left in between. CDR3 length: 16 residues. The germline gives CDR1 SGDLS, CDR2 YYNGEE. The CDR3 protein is CASSVGGDSLGYEQYF. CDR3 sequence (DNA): TGTGCCAGCAGCGTAGGCGGGGACAGCTTAGGGTACGAGCAGTACTTC.

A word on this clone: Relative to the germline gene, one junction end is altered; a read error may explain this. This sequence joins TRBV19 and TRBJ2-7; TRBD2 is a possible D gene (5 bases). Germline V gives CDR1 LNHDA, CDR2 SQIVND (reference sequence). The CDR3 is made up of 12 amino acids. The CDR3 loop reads CASSLSGRPLNF. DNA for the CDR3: TGTGCCAGTAGTCTCTCGGGAAGACCGCTGAACTTC.

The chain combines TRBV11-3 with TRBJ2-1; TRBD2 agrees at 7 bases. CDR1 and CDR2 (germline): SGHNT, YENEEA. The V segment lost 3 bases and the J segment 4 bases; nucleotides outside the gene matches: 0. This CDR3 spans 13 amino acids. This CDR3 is CASSLGGYNEQFF. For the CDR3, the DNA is TGTGCCAGCAGCTTGGGGGGGTACAATGAGCAGTTCTTC.

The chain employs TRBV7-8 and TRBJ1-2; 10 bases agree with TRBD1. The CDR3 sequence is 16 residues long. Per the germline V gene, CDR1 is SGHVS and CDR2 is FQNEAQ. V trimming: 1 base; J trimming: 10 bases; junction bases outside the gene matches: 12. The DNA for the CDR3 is TGTGCCAGCAGCTTAGAGTCAGGGACAGGGGTACTCGTCTACACCTTC. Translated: CASSLESGTGVLVYTF.

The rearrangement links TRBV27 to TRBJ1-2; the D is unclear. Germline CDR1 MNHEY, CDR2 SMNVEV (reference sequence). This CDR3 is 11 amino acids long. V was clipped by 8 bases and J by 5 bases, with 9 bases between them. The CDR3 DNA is TGTGCCAGCGGGCGAGGGTATGGCTACACCTTC. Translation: CASGRGYGYTF.

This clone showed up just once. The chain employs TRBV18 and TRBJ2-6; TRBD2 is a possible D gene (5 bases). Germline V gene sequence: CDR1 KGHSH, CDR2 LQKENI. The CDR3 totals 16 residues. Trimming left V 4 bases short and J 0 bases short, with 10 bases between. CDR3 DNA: TGTGCCAGCTCACGATCGGGATTCTCTGGGGCCAACGTCCTGACTTTC. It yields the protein CASSRSGFSGANVLTF.

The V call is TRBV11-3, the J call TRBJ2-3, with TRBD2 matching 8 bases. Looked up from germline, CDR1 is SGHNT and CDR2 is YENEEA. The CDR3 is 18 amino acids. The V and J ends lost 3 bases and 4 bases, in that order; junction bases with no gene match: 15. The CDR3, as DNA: TGTGCCAGCAGCTTGTCCACTAGCGGTCTACCGAAGGCAGATACGCAGTATTTT. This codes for CASSLSTSGLPKADTQYF.

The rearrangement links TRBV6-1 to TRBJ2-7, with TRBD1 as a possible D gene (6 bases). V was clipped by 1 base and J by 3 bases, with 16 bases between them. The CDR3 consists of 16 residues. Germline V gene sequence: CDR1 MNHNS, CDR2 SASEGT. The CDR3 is CASSEELVGAGYEQYF. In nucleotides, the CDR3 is TGTGCCAGCAGTGAAGAGTTGGTGGGGGCGGGCTACGAGCAGTACTTC.

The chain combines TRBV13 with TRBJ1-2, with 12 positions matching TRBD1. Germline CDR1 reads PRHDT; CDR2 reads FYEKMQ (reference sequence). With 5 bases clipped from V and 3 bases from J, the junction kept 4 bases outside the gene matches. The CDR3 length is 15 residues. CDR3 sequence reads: CASSGRDRGHYGYTF. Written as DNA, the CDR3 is TGTGCCAGCAGCGGGCGGGACAGGGGGCACTATGGCTACACCTTC. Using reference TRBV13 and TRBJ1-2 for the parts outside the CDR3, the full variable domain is AAGVIQSPRHLIKEKRETATLKCYPIPRHDTVYWYQQGPGQDPQFLISFYEKMQSDKGSIPDRFSAQQFSDYHSELNMSSLELGDSALYFCASSGRDRGHYGYTFGSGTRLTVV.

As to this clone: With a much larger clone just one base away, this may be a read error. The CDR3 nucleotides are TGTGCCAGCAGCCGGGGCACTGAAGCTTTCTTT. It encodes CASSRGTEAFF. This chain joins TRBV2 and TRBJ1-1; D call uncertain. The CDR3 runs 11 residues. The V and J ends lost 6 bases and 4 bases respectively, with 6 bases between them. CDR1 and CDR2 from the germline V gene are SNHLY and FYNNEI.

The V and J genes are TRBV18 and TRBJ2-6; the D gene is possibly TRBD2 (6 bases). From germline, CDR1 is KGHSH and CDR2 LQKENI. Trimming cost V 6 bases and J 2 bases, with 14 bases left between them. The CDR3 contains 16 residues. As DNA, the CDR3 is TGTGCCAGCTCTCCCCTGGGGGGAACTGGGGCCAACGTCCTGACTTTC. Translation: CASSPLGGTGANVLTF.